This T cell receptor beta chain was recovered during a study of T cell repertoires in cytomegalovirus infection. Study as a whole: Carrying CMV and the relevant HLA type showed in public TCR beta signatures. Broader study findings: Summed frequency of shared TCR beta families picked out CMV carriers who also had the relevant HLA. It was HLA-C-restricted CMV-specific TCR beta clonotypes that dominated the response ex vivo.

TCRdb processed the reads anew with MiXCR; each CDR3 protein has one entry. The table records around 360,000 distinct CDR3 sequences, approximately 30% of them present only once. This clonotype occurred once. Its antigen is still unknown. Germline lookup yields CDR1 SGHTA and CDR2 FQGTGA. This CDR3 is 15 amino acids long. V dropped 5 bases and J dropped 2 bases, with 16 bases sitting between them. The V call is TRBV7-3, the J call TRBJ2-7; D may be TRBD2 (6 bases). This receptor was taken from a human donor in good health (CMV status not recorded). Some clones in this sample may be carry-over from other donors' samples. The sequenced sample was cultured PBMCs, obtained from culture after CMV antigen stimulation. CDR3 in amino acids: CASSPGTPGAYEQYF. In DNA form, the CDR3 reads TGTGCCAGCAGCCCCGGGACCCCGGGAGCCTACGAGCAGTACTTC.